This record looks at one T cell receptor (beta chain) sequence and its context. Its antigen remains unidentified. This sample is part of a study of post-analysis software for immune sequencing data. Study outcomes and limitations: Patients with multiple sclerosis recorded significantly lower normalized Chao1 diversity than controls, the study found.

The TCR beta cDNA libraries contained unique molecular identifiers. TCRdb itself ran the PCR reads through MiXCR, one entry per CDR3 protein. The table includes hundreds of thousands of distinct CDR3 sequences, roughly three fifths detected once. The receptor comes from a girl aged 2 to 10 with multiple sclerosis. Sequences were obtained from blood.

This CDR3 reads CASSRSRTDNNEQFF. The CDR3 DNA sequence: TGTGCCAGCAGCCGTTCCCGGACGGATAACAATGAGCAGTTCTTC. V usage is TRBV11-2 and J usage is TRBJ2-1; D remains ambiguous. Germline CDR1 SGHAT, CDR2 FQNNGV. Trimming left V 5 bases short and J 5 bases short, with 16 bases between. The CDR3 contains 15 residues.